Listed here are 23 T cell receptor beta chains from one sample, sequenced in a study of technical replicates of blood from a handful of donors (dated by TCRdb to about 2017). Receptor libraries were prepared by the immunoSEQ multiplex PCR assay. In its TCRdb copy, this immuneACCESS table keeps in-frame sequences only and misses some clones. Where compared with another copy, unresolved V genes explain less than half of these, and the others have no known cause. The sample data list 62,000 or so clones, and around nine tenths of these were observed just once. The top ten hold about 5.1% of the sample. Source material: PBMCs. Receptors were obtained from a human donor in good health. Some clones in this sample may be carry-over from other donors' samples.

The V call is TRBV5-1, the J call TRBJ2-7, with TRBD2 matching 11 bases. V was pared by 3 bases and J by 1 base, with 3 bases of the junction left unmatched. The CDR3 length is 15 residues. CDR1 is SGHRS, CDR2 YFSETQ, per germline. CDR3 coding DNA: TGCGCCAGCAGCTATACTAGCGGGGGTTCCTACGAGCAGTACTTC. This encodes CASSYTSGGSYEQYF.

This rearrangement joins TRBV5-4 to TRBJ2-5, with TRBD1 identical over 9 bases. The V segment lost 3 bases and the J segment 3 bases; nucleotides outside the gene matches: 0. The CDR3 has 13 residues. Per the germline V gene, CDR1 is SGHNT and CDR2 is YYREEE (reference sequence). The CDR3 region is CASSWTGEETQYF. CDR3 coding DNA: TGTGCCAGCAGCTGGACAGGGGAAGAGACCCAGTACTTC. Based on the CDR3 plus reference TRBV5-4 and TRBJ2-5, the full variable domain is ETGVTQSPTHLIKTRGQQVTLRCSSQSGHNTVSWYQQALGQGPQFIFQYYREEENGRGNFPPRFSGLQFPNYSSELNVNALELDDSALYLCASSWTGEETQYFGPGTRLLVL.

This chain connects TRBV6-1 to TRBJ1-5; TRBD1 is a possible D gene (5 bases). The CDR3 contains 16 residues. Germline V CDR1 and CDR2: MNHNS, SASEGT. V was cut by 4 bases and J by 0 bases, with 13 bases left in between. The CDR3 DNA sequence: TGTGCCAGCAGTGGGGGGACGGACTATAGCAATCAGCCCCAGCATTTT. Its protein product is CASSGGTDYSNQPQHF.

CDR3 in amino acids: CASSRGQGVEEQYF. CDR3 nucleotide sequence: TGTGCCAGCAGTAGGGGACAGGGGGTAGAGGAGCAGTACTTC. The chain uses TRBV25-1 and TRBJ2-7, with 11 bases fitting TRBD1. From germline, CDR1 is MGHDK and CDR2 SYGVNS. The V segment lost 5 bases and the J segment 7 bases; nucleotides outside the gene matches: 7. The CDR3 spans 14 residues.

The rearrangement uses TRBV5-4 and TRBJ2-3, with 10 bases aligning to TRBD2. The trim removed 4 bases at V and 4 bases at J, leaving 12 bases unmatched. CDR1 is SGHNT and CDR2 is YYREEE in the germline V gene (reference sequence). The CDR3 totals 17 residues. CDR3 loop: CASSAKAGGLRADTQYF. The DNA for the CDR3 is TGTGCCAGCAGCGCTAAAGCGGGGGGGCTTAGGGCAGATACGCAGTATTTT.

The rearrangement uses TRBV7-2 and TRBJ1-1; the D gene is possibly TRBD1 (5 bases). V dropped 2 bases and J dropped 4 bases, with 14 bases sitting between them. The germline CDR1 and CDR2 sequences are SGHTA and FQGNSA. The CDR3 is made up of 15 amino acids. CDR3 loop: CASSLHGAVGTEAFF. Here the CDR3 DNA reads TGTGCCAGCAGCTTACATGGGGCGGTAGGCACTGAAGCTTTCTTT.

This clone was recorded once. The J gene is TRBJ2-1, the V gene TRBV6-9; maybe TRBD2 (5 bases). Germline V gene sequence: CDR1 MNHGY, CDR2 SVAAGI. This CDR3 has 16 residues. V gave up 0 bases and J gave up 4 bases, with 13 bases separating them. The chain's CDR3 is CASSYSRRVGYNEQFF. The CDR3 DNA sequence: TGTGCCAGCAGTTATTCCCGGCGGGTAGGTTACAATGAGCAGTTCTTC.

V gene TRBV7-3 combines with J gene TRBJ2-3; TRBD2 matches 8 bases. In germline, CDR1 is SGHTA, CDR2 FQGTGA. The J segment lost 3 bases and the V segment lost 1 base, leaving 3 bases of the junction unmatched. The length of the CDR3 is 15 residues. CDR3 DNA: TGTGCCAGCAGCTTAAAAGCGGGAGAGACAGATACGCAGTATTTT. Translated, it gives CASSLKAGETDTQYF.

This clone has just a few counts. The chain joins TRBV7-2 to TRBJ1-3, with 8 bases identical to TRBD1. The V gene end was trimmed by 2 bases and the J gene end by 3 bases; junction bases not matched to a gene: 3. The CDR3 loop spans 15 amino acids. In germline, CDR1 is SGHTA, CDR2 FQGNSA. The CDR3 is CASSLQQGVGNTIYF. The CDR3, as DNA: TGTGCCAGCAGCTTACAACAGGGGGTTGGAAACACCATATATTTT.

The CDR3 DNA is TGTGCCAGCAGCGCTAGAGGGGGACTAGCGCGGAATGAGCAGTTCTTC. Its translation is CASSARGGLARNEQFF. V gene TRBV7-2 combines with J gene TRBJ2-1; 10 nucleotides align to TRBD2. Germline trimming cut 5 bases from V and 7 bases from J; bases unmatched to any gene: 11. Germline values: CDR1 SGHTA, CDR2 FQGNSA. The CDR3 spans 16 residues.

This chain uses TRBV5-1 with TRBJ1-2; 10 nucleotides agree with TRBD1. Looked up from germline, CDR1 is SGHRS and CDR2 is YFSETQ. This CDR3 spans 14 amino acids. V shed 0 bases, J shed 7 bases, and the junction held 3 bases outside the gene matches. The CDR3 region is CASSLGDRGPGYTF. The CDR3 region has the DNA TGCGCCAGCAGCTTGGGAGACAGGGGGCCTGGCTACACCTTC.

Only a few counts were recorded for this clone. The J gene is TRBJ1-5, the V gene TRBV5-8; 7 bases are a match to TRBD1. The length of the CDR3 is 16 residues. Trimming cost V 7 bases and J 2 bases; bases outside gene matches: 12. Germline CDR1 SGHTS, CDR2 YDEGEE. Here the CDR3 reads CASVQGVSHGNQPQHF. The DNA for the CDR3 is TGTGCCAGCGTCCAGGGGGTATCTCATGGCAATCAGCCCCAGCATTTT.

The V call is TRBV6-1, the J call TRBJ2-7; weak D call: TRBD2 (6 bases). The CDR3 has 13 residues. Looked up from germline, CDR1 is MNHNS and CDR2 is SASEGT. Trimming stripped 3 bases from V and 2 bases from J, with 8 bases between. The CDR3 loop is CASSETGAYEQYF. The CDR3 region has the DNA TGTGCCAGCAGTGAGACGGGAGCCTACGAGCAGTACTTC.

This clone has just a few counts. The V and J genes are TRBV7-9 and TRBJ1-4; D unresolved. The V gene lost 1 base and the J gene lost 6 bases, with 3 bases spanning the gap. Germline CDR1 and CDR2: SEHNR and FQNEAQ (reference sequence). This CDR3 is built from 12 residues. Here the CDR3 DNA reads TGTGCCAGCAGCTTAGTAGATGAAAAACTGTTTTTT. Translated, it gives CASSLVDEKLFF.

This CDR3 reads CASRSGGTIRQQYF. The DNA of the CDR3 is TGTGCCAGCAGGAGCGGGGGGACTATACGACAGCAGTACTTC. This chain joins TRBV6-5 and TRBJ2-7; 9 bases line up with TRBD2. The V gene end was trimmed by 6 bases and the J gene end by 8 bases; junction bases not matched to a gene: 11. Germline loops: CDR1 MNHEY, CDR2 SVGAGI. CDR3 length equals 14 residues.

In its sample, this clone was seen once. J is TRBJ2-7 and V is TRBV6-1, with D tentatively TRBD1 (6 bases). CDR3 length: 12 amino acids. Germline V CDR1 and CDR2: MNHNS, SASEGT. Trimming shortened V by 6 bases and J by 1 base, and 7 bases separated the two germline ends. The CDR3: CASSGQSYEQYF. CDR3 DNA: TGTGCCAGCAGCGGACAGTCCTACGAGCAGTACTTC.

V and J are TRBV29-1 and TRBJ2-3; possible D gene TRBD2, 5 bases. The germline gives CDR1 SQVTM, CDR2 ANQGSEA. CDR3 length equals 13 residues. The V end was cut by 5 bases, the J end by 0 bases, with 9 bases between. This CDR3 is CSVTRGSTDTQYF. The CDR3 DNA sequence: TGCAGCGTTACCCGCGGGAGCACAGATACGCAGTATTTT.

V is TRBV4-3 and J is TRBJ2-7; 8 nucleotides match TRBD1. This CDR3 is built from 16 residues. J was trimmed by 7 bases and V by 3 bases; bases with no gene match: 14. The germline gives CDR1 LGHNA, CDR2 YSLEER. This CDR3 is CASSQVIASGGSEQYF. The CDR3 coding sequence is TGCGCCAGCAGCCAGGTCATCGCGTCAGGGGGCTCGGAGCAGTACTTC.

The rearrangement uses TRBV7-2 and TRBJ2-7, with 10 nucleotides matching TRBD2. This CDR3 comprises 14 residues. Losses at the gene ends were 5 bases for V and 2 bases for J; bases not matched to a gene: 3. Germline V gene data show CDR1 as SGHTA and CDR2 as FQGNSA. This chain's CDR3 is CASSRTSGTYEQYF. CDR3 nucleotides: TGTGCCAGCAGCCGGACTAGCGGTACCTACGAGCAGTACTTC. Based on the CDR3 plus reference TRBV7-2 and TRBJ2-7, the full variable domain is GAGVSQSPSNKVTEKGKDVELRCDPISGHTALYWYRQSLGQGLEFLIYFQGNSAPDKSGLPSDRFSAERTGGSVSTLTIQRTQQEDSAVYLCASSRTSGTYEQYFGPGTRLTVT.

Only one count was recorded for this clone. The chain uses TRBV7-2 and TRBJ2-5, with D possibly matching TRBD1 (5 bases). Germline values: CDR1 SGHTA, CDR2 FQGNSA. The V end lost 4 bases, the J end lost 1 base, and 13 bases lay between the germline ends. The CDR3 length is 15 residues. CDR3 nucleotides: TGTGCCAGCAGCTCCCTATTGGGGCCCCAAGAGACCCAGTACTTC. Encoded protein: CASSSLLGPQETQYF.

The V and J genes are TRBV2 and TRBJ1-6; no definite D call. The germline gives CDR1 SNHLY, CDR2 FYNNEI. V lost 2 bases and J lost 9, with 11 bases in between. The CDR3 is 14 amino acids. The CDR3 sequence: CASSETRTGSPLHF. CDR3 nucleotides: TGTGCCAGCAGTGAAACACGTACGGGTTCACCCCTCCACTTT.

The gene calls are TRBV13 and TRBJ1-2; D is unclear. Germline V gene sequence: CDR1 PRHDT, CDR2 FYEKMQ (reference sequence). This CDR3 has 13 amino acids. The germline V and J ends were trimmed by 5 bases and 1 base, with 8 bases remaining between them. The CDR3 DNA reads TGTGCCAGCAGCCAAAGAGGTAACTATGGCTACACCTTC. Protein: CASSQRGNYGYTF.

The chain links TRBV7-2 to TRBJ2-1; D might be TRBD2 (5 bases). CDR3 length equals 11 residues. Trimming took 3 bases from V and 9 from J, leaving 6 bases between them. Germline V gene lookup returns CDR1 SGHTA and CDR2 FQGNSA. The CDR3 spells CASSLGSEQFF. The DNA of the CDR3 is TGTGCCAGCAGCTTGGGGAGTGAGCAGTTCTTC.